The clone carrying this T cell receptor beta chain has just a few counts. The data stem from a study of beta chain features in type 1 diabetes. In germline, CDR1 is SQVTM, CDR2 ANQGSEA. V gave up 4 bases and J gave up 8 bases, with 8 bases separating them. The CDR3 has 10 amino acids. CD45RO/CCR7/CD25/CD127/CD95/CD27 separated CD4+ naive, central memory, regulatory and stem cell-like memory cells by sorting. The investigators reverse transcribed all of the isolated RNA, so they sequenced expressed TCRB transcripts. Assay used: immunoSEQ multiplex PCR; TCRdb lists only in-frame clones, some missing. The sample contains almost 350,000 clones, roughly a fifth of which appear only once.

The source material was naive CD4+ T cells from blood. The sequence derives from a woman in her late teens or twenties in good health. This sequence joins TRBV29-1 and TRBJ1-1; D not certain. The CDR3 loop is CSVGEEEAFF. The CDR3 DNA is TGCAGCGTTGGGGAGGAGGAAGCTTTCTTT.